These 26 T cell receptor beta chains share one sample of origin, sequenced in a study of shared clonotypes between healthy human individuals. Profiling relied on immunoSEQ multiplex PCR, and the TCRdb table lists in-frame clones only, not all of them. The sample consists of 640,000 or so clones, about two thirds of them appearing once. The material sequenced was memory CD4+ T cells sorted from blood. Regarding subset: CD45RA-negative fraction. The receptors stem from a woman aged 25 to 39 in good health.

This clone was recorded many times. The rearrangement links TRBV28 to TRBJ2-7; D is uncertain. Between the trimmed V and J ends, which lost 4 bases and 2 bases, there was a span of 18 bases. Germline V lookup: CDR1 MDHEN, CDR2 SYDVKM. The CDR3 covers 16 residues. CDR3 protein: CASSSTEWTRTYEQYF. CDR3 coding DNA: TGTGCCAGCAGTTCTACCGAGTGGACGCGAACCTACGAGCAGTACTTC.

This clone was detected ten times or more. The V gene is TRBV10-3, the J gene TRBJ1-1; D is uncertain. Looked up from germline, CDR1 is ENHRY and CDR2 is SYGVKD. Trimming cost V 8 bases and J 4 bases, with 8 bases left between them. The CDR3 is 11 amino acids. The CDR3 coding sequence is TGTGCCATCCGGGCAACCACTGAAGCTTTCTTT. Its protein is CAIRATTEAFF.

The chain combines TRBV10-3 with TRBJ2-5; 9 bases match TRBD2. The V and J ends lost 5 bases and 5 bases, in that order; junction bases with no gene match: 6. CDR1 is ENHRY and CDR2 is SYGVKD in the germline V gene. CDR3 length: 14 residues. DNA for the CDR3: TGTGCCATCAGTATAGCGGGAGAAGGGGAGACCCAGTACTTC. As protein: CAISIAGEGETQYF.

V and J are TRBV27 and TRBJ1-3; no clear D gene. From germline, CDR1 is MNHEY and CDR2 SMNVEV (reference sequence). Between the trimmed V and J ends, which lost 5 bases and 0 bases, there was a span of 14 bases. The CDR3 contains 16 residues. The CDR3 reads CASSTNPTGSGNTIYF. DNA of the CDR3: TGTGCCAGCAGTACTAACCCGACGGGCTCTGGAAACACCATATATTTT.

The V gene is TRBV5-1, the J gene TRBJ1-1; D gene unclear. Per the germline V gene, CDR1 is SGHRS and CDR2 is YFSETQ. V was shortened by 1 base and J by 7 bases, with 11 bases between the two germline ends. CDR3 length equals 13 residues. The CDR3: CASSLSLRNEAFF. The CDR3 DNA sequence: TGCGCCAGCAGCTTGTCCCTGCGGAATGAAGCTTTCTTT.

Only one count was recorded for this clone. The V gene is TRBV19, the J gene TRBJ2-1, with 10 bases aligning to TRBD1. The CDR3 is 15 residues long. CDR1 and CDR2 (germline): LNHDA, SQIVND (reference sequence). V dropped 5 bases and J dropped 3; count of bases not matched to a gene: 4. CDR3 residues: CASSWGDRGYNEQFF. The CDR3 region has the DNA TGTGCCAGTAGTTGGGGGGACAGGGGCTACAATGAGCAGTTCTTC.

The chain combines TRBV12-1 with TRBJ1-2. TRBV12-1 is given as a pseudogene. This CDR3 spans 14 amino acids. The CDR3 nucleotides read TGTGCCAGCAGCCCACCCCGAGGGGTCTATGGCTACACCTTC. Protein: CASSPPRGVYGYTF.

The CDR3 protein is CASSWDREHQPQHF. The CDR3 DNA reads as TGTGCCAGCAGTTGGGACAGGGAACATCAGCCCCAGCATTTT. The chain couples TRBV2 to TRBJ1-5, with 9 bases aligning to TRBD1. CDR3 length: 14 amino acids. Losses at the gene ends were 5 bases for V and 5 bases for J; bases not matched to a gene: 4. The germline V gene encodes CDR1 SNHLY and CDR2 FYNNEI.

Note on this clone: In the same sample, other DNA sequences code for this CDR3. The chain couples TRBV11-2 to TRBJ2-1; D unresolved. The germline V gene has CDR1 SGHAT and CDR2 FQNNGV. The CDR3 extends over 13 amino acids. V shed 1 base and J shed 4 bases, with 5 bases lying between them. CDR3 residues: CASSLGQYNEQFF. DNA for the CDR3: TGTGCCAGCAGCTTAGGCCAGTACAATGAGCAGTTCTTC.

This clone appeared once. This chain joins TRBV6-1 and TRBJ1-1; 8 nucleotides match TRBD1. The CDR3 sequence is 15 residues long. Trimming removed 5 bases from V and 1 base from J; junction bases left unmatched: 6. The germline gives CDR1 MNHNS, CDR2 SASEGT. The CDR3 DNA reads as TGTGCCAGCAGTCCCGGACAGGGAGGGAACACTGAAGCTTTCTTT. It specifies CASSPGQGGNTEAFF.

On this clone: Other DNA sequences in the sample encode the same CDR3. V gene TRBV18 combines with J gene TRBJ1-5, with D possibly being TRBD1 (6 bases). This CDR3 contains 14 residues. Trimming left V 0 bases short and J 7 bases short, with 10 bases between. From germline, CDR1 is KGHSH and CDR2 LQKENI. CDR3 protein: CASSPPGGGQPQHF. The CDR3 nucleotides read TGTGCCAGCTCACCACCGGGGGGCGGACAGCCCCAGCATTTT.

This chain uses TRBV6-5 with TRBJ1-2, with D tentatively TRBD1 (6 bases). V was pared by 1 base and J by 7 bases, with 19 bases between. Germline CDR1 is MNHEY and CDR2 is SVGAGI. The CDR3 extends over 16 amino acids. The CDR3 nucleotides read TGTGCCAGCAGTTACTATTCGGGGGGCGCGTCGGGTGGCTACACCTTC. Translation: CASSYYSGGASGGYTF.

Regarding this clone: The same CDR3 can be traced to other DNA sequences in this sample. The V and J genes are TRBV5-1 and TRBJ2-1; weak D call: TRBD2 (5 bases). This CDR3 is 15 amino acids long. Germline V gives CDR1 SGHRS, CDR2 YFSETQ. V dropped 4 bases and J dropped 4 bases, with 15 bases sitting between them. CDR3 amino acids: CASSLADRDYNEQFF. CDR3 nucleotides: TGCGCCAGCAGCCTGGCCGACCGGGATTACAATGAGCAGTTCTTC.

Many counts were recorded for this clone. The chain has TRBV7-1 and TRBJ1-2; the D gene is possibly TRBD1 (5 bases). TRBV7-1 is an ORF, with its function uncertain. The CDR3 sequence is 15 residues long. V lost 4 bases to trimming and J lost 0 bases, with 12 bases between them. CDR3 sequence: CASSLMQGANYGYTF. CDR3 bases: TGTGCCAGCAGCTTAATGCAGGGAGCTAACTATGGCTACACCTTC.

This rearrangement joins TRBV7-6 to TRBJ2-1; no clear D. Trimming took 4 bases from V and 4 from J, leaving 14 bases between them. CDR1 and CDR2 (germline): SGHVS, FNYEAQ. The CDR3 covers 15 residues. The CDR3 DNA follows: TGTGCCAGCAGCTCCAACACTGGACGGTACAATGAGCAGTTCTTC. It codes for CASSSNTGRYNEQFF. Full variable domain (remainder filled in from reference TRBV7-6 and TRBJ2-1): GAGVSQSPRYKVTKRGQDVALRCDPISGHVSLYWYRQALGQGPEFLTYFNYEAQQDKSGLPNDRFSAERPEGSISTLTIQRTEQRDSAMYRCASSSNTGRYNEQFFGPGTRLTVL.

The chain combines TRBV4-2 with TRBJ2-1; D is uncertain. This CDR3 region has 16 residues. The V gene's germline CDR1 is LGHNA and CDR2 YNFKEQ. V was cut by 0 bases and J by 8 bases, with 17 bases left in between. The CDR3 sequence: CASSQEAGPLWYEQFF. The CDR3 DNA is TGTGCCAGCAGCCAAGAAGCAGGACCCCTATGGTATGAGCAGTTCTTC.

In its sample, this clone is medium-sized. Other DNA sequences within the sample encode an identical CDR3. The chain carries TRBV2 and TRBJ2-7; weak D call: TRBD1 (5 bases). This CDR3 comprises 14 residues. The germline V and J ends were trimmed by 3 bases and 3 bases, with 12 bases remaining between them. Germline V gene data show CDR1 as SNHLY and CDR2 as FYNNEI. In nucleotides, the CDR3 is TGTGCCAGCAGTGATCGAGACAGTGTCTACGAGCAGTACTTC. It specifies CASSDRDSVYEQYF.

This chain joins TRBV4-1 and TRBJ2-7; no reliable D call. V dropped 0 bases and J dropped 2 bases, with 8 bases sitting between them. Germline V gives CDR1 MGHRA, CDR2 YSYEKL. CDR3 size: 14 residues. The CDR3 region is CASSQDQATYEQYF. The CDR3 DNA reads TGCGCCAGCAGCCAAGACCAGGCAACCTACGAGCAGTACTTC.

This clone was found a few times. This same CDR3 is encoded by further DNA sequences in the sample. The V gene is TRBV5-1, the J gene TRBJ2-1; D unresolved. Germline assignment: CDR1 SGHRS and CDR2 YFSETQ. This CDR3 is 15 amino acids long. Trimming removed 1 base from V and 4 bases from J, with 12 bases in between. CDR3 in DNA: TGCGCCAGCAGCTTGTCTTCCTCCTCTTACAATGAGCAGTTCTTC. Translating gives CASSLSSSSYNEQFF.

The rearrangement joins TRBV7-3 to TRBJ2-1, with D possibly matching TRBD1 (5 bases). The CDR3 spans 15 residues. Germline-derived CDR1 and CDR2 are SGHTA and FQGTGA. Deletions cut 3 bases from V and 3 bases from J, with 12 bases between. CDR3 sequence: CASSLGPGDYNEQFF. Here the CDR3 DNA reads TGTGCCAGCAGCTTGGGGCCTGGAGACTACAATGAGCAGTTCTTC.

For this clone: The same CDR3 is also encoded by other DNA sequences in this sample. The rearrangement links TRBV29-1 to TRBJ2-5; D may match TRBD1 or TRBD2 (5 bases each). The germline gives CDR1 SQVTM, CDR2 ANQGSEA. The CDR3 is 12 residues long. The V and J ends lost 3 bases and 4 bases respectively, with 9 bases between them. The CDR3 region has the DNA TGCAGCGTTGATAGAGGGGTAGAGACCCAGTACTTC. Translated: CSVDRGVETQYF.

The V call is TRBV6-5, the J call TRBJ2-1; D might be TRBD1 (6 bases). Germline CDR1 MNHEY, CDR2 SVGAGI. Trimming removed 10 bases at V and 3 bases at J, with 19 bases between. The CDR3 consists of 15 residues. CDR3 residues: CANVTPPGDYNEQFF. The CDR3 nucleotides read TGTGCCAACGTCACTCCCCCAGGGGACTACAATGAGCAGTTCTTC.

This rearrangement joins TRBV6-5 to TRBJ1-3; 9 bases align to TRBD1. The CDR3 sequence is 14 residues long. V gave up 6 bases and J gave up 4 bases; unmatched junction bases: 4. Per germline, CDR1 MNHEY and CDR2 SVGAGI. CDR3 loop: CASRGTGRGNTIYF. In DNA form, the CDR3 reads TGTGCCAGCAGGGGGACAGGGCGAGGAAACACCATATATTTT.

V usage is TRBV18 and J usage is TRBJ2-2; D is unresolved. The CDR3 spans 14 residues. Trimming left V 3 bases short and J 5 bases short, with 10 bases between. Germline CDR1 and CDR2: KGHSH and LQKENI. The CDR3 sequence: CASSPRESTGELFF. The CDR3 nucleotides read TGTGCCAGCTCACCGAGAGAGTCGACCGGGGAGCTGTTTTTT.

The V and J genes are TRBV2 and TRBJ1-4, with D possibly matching TRBD1 (5 bases). V lost 6 bases to trimming and J lost 7 bases, with 9 bases between them. The CDR3 contains 12 residues. Looked up from germline, CDR1 is SNHLY and CDR2 is FYNNEI. Written as DNA, the CDR3 is TGTGCCAGCAGGCAGGGCGGTGAAAAACTGTTTTTT. Amino acid sequence: CASRQGGEKLFF.

The V and J genes are TRBV13 and TRBJ2-1; weak D call: TRBD2 (6 bases). The length of the CDR3 is 16 residues. V lost 5 bases and J 1 base, leaving 15 bases between the germline ends. CDR1 is PRHDT and CDR2 is FYEKMQ in the germline V gene (reference sequence). The CDR3: CASSRGGPASYNEQFF. CDR3 sequence (DNA): TGTGCCAGCAGCCGAGGAGGGCCGGCGTCCTACAATGAGCAGTTCTTC. Variable domain in full (rest from reference TRBV13 and TRBJ2-1): AAGVIQSPRHLIKEKRETATLKCYPIPRHDTVYWYQQGPGQDPQFLISFYEKMQSDKGSIPDRFSAQQFSDYHSELNMSSLELGDSALYFCASSRGGPASYNEQFFGPGTRLTVL.